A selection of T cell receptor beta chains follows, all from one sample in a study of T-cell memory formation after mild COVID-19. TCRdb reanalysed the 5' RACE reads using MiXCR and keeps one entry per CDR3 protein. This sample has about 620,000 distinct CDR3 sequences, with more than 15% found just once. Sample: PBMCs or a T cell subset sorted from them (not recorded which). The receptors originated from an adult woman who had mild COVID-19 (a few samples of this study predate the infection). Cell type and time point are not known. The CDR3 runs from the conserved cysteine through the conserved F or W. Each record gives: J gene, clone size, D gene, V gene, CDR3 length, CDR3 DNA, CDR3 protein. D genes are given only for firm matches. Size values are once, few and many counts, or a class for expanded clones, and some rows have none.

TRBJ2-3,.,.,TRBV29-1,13,TGCAGCGTTGCAGGCCTTAGCACAGATACGCAGTATTTT,CSVAGLSTDTQYF
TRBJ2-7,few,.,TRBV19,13,TGTGCCAGTAGTATAGATCGGGGCTACGAGCAGTACTTC,CASSIDRGYEQYF
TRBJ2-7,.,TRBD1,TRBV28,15,TGTGCCAGCAGCTCTCCCTCCCCAGGGGGCCACGAGCAGTACTTC,CASSSPSPGGHEQYF
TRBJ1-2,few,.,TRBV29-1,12,TGCAGCGGCAGACAGCCTAACTATGGCTACACCTTC,CSGRQPNYGYTF
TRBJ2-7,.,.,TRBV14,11,TGTGCCAGCAGCCAAGGGGTCCGCCTCTACTTC,CASSQGVRLYF
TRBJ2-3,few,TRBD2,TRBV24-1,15,TGTGCCACCAGTGATCGTCGGGGGGGCTTAGATACGCAGTATTTT,CATSDRRGGLDTQYF
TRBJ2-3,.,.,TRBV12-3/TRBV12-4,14,TGTGCCAGCAGTTCCTGGGACAGCACAGATACGCAGTATTTT,CASSSWDSTDTQYF
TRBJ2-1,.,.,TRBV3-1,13,TGTGCCAGCAGCCAGGGCGATTTCATGGGGCAGTTCTTC,CASSQGDFMGQFF
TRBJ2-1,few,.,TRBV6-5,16,TGTGCCAGCAGTTACTCGACAGGTACTTCCTACAATGAGCAGTTCTTC,CASSYSTGTSYNEQFF
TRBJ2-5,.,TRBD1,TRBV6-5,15,TGTGCCAGCACCCACCCTCGGACAGGACAAGAGACCCAGTACTTC,CASTHPRTGQETQYF
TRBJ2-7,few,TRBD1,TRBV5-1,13,TGCGCCAGCAGCGAGGGACAGCTCTACGAGCAGTACTTC,CASSEGQLYEQYF
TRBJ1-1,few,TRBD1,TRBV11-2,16,TGTGCCAGCAGCTCCAGGGGACAGCCGGGGAACACTGAAGCTTTCTTT,CASSSRGQPGNTEAFF
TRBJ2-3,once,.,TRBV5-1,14,TGCGCCAGCAGCAGCCGGAAAGGAACAGATACGCAGTATTTT,CASSSRKGTDTQYF